The 21 T cell receptor beta chains below all came from one sample that was sequenced in a study of T cell responses to AZD1222 COVID-19 vaccine (dated by TCRdb to 2020 to 2022). The time point label of this sample denotes: about 28 days (+/-7) after the second vaccine dose. Libraries were built with the immunoSEQ multiplex PCR assay. TCRdb re-hosts the immuneACCESS table, in-frame sequences only. Its copies lack some clones; in the studies checked, an unresolved V gene accounts for under half of them, and the cause for the rest is not known. The sample has more than 150,000 clones on record, more than 75% of them singletons. The ten most abundant clones make up roughly 10% of the sample. The sample here was peripheral blood, taken 28 days after the second AZD1222 dose. These receptors were taken from an adult who received the AZD1222 COVID-19 vaccine.

This chain joins TRBV27 and TRBJ2-1, with D perhaps TRBD2 (6 bases). The length of the CDR3 is 15 residues. Germline CDR1 is MNHEY and CDR2 is SMNVEV (reference sequence). Trimming stripped 3 bases from V and 6 bases from J, with 15 bases between. The CDR3, as DNA: TGTGCCAGCAGTTTGACAGTCTTCGGGGGCAATGAGCAGTTCTTC. Translating it yields CASSLTVFGGNEQFF.

This clone was picked up one time. This chain joins TRBV12-3 or TRBV12-4 and TRBJ1-5; maybe TRBD1 (6 bases). V lost 10 bases and J 3 bases, leaving 13 bases between the germline ends. This CDR3 contains 13 residues. The DNA for the CDR3 is TGTGCCACGGGAAGGGACACCAATCAGCCCCAGCATTTT. This gives the protein CATGRDTNQPQHF.

The V gene is TRBV27, the J gene TRBJ1-2; tentatively, D is TRBD1 (5 bases). CDR3 length equals 13 residues. The ends were cut back, 0 bases at V and 6 bases at J, with 8 bases in the middle. Germline CDR1 is MNHEY and CDR2 is SMNVEV (reference sequence). CDR3: CASSLSKGHGYTF. Here the CDR3 DNA reads TGTGCCAGCAGTTTATCGAAGGGGCATGGCTACACCTTC.

Comment on this clone: Other nucleotide sequences in the sample specify the same CDR3. V usage is TRBV18 and J usage is TRBJ1-2, with D maybe TRBD1 (5 bases). Trimming left V 3 bases short and J 3 bases short, with 8 bases between. This CDR3 has 13 residues. Germline V CDR1 and CDR2: KGHSH, LQKENI. This CDR3 reads CASSPDRDYGYTF. In DNA form, the CDR3 reads TGTGCCAGCTCACCCGACAGAGACTATGGCTACACCTTC.

The chain employs TRBV5-4 and TRBJ2-5; D remains ambiguous. This CDR3 is 14 amino acids long. V lost 4 bases and J lost 0, with 10 bases in between. Germline V lookup: CDR1 SGHNT, CDR2 YYREEE (reference sequence). CDR3: CASSPGLYQETQYF. The CDR3 coding sequence is TGTGCCAGCAGCCCTGGCCTGTACCAAGAGACCCAGTACTTC.

Details on this clone: The same CDR3 is also encoded by other DNA sequences in this sample. The chain has TRBV4-3 and TRBJ1-4; TRBD1 might be the D (5 bases). Germline CDR1 and CDR2: LGHNA and YSLEER. CDR3 length: 17 amino acids. The V end lost 0 bases, the J end lost 0 bases, and 11 bases lay between the germline ends. For the CDR3, the DNA is TGCGCCAGCAGCCAAGAAATTCGGGGGACAACTAATGAAAAACTGTTTTTT. It yields the protein CASSQEIRGTTNEKLFF.

The gene calls are TRBV7-2 and TRBJ1-1, with D perhaps TRBD1 (5 bases). Germline CDR1 is SGHTA and CDR2 is FQGNSA. V lost 1 base and J lost 7, with 10 bases in between. The CDR3 length is 13 residues. The CDR3 DNA sequence: TGTGCCAGCAGCTTAGAGTTTAGGGGTGAAGCTTTCTTT. Its translation: CASSLEFRGEAFF.

The V and J genes are TRBV19 and TRBJ1-1; D remains unclear. This CDR3 comprises 14 residues. The germline CDR1 and CDR2 sequences are LNHDA and SQIVND (reference sequence). Trimming shortened V by 3 bases and J by 5 bases, and 13 bases separated the two germline ends. CDR3 DNA sequence: TGTGCCAGTAGTATTTGGGGTAAAGGTACTGAAGCTTTCTTT. This encodes CASSIWGKGTEAFF.

The chain couples TRBV9 to TRBJ1-2; D not resolved. With 3 bases removed from V and 3 bases from J, the gap between germline ends came to 6 bases. The germline V gene encodes CDR1 SGDLS and CDR2 YYNGEE. The CDR3 is made up of 12 amino acids. As DNA, the CDR3 is TGTGCCAGCAGCGGCAACCACTATGGCTACACCTTC. Its translation: CASSGNHYGYTF.

This chain links TRBV2 with TRBJ1-6, with D maybe TRBD1 (5 bases). Trimming removed 6 bases at V and 7 bases at J, with 16 bases between. In germline, CDR1 is SNHLY, CDR2 FYNNEI. The CDR3 loop spans 15 amino acids. The DNA of the CDR3 is TGTGCCAGCAGCCCTGCACCCAGGGCAAATTCACCCCTCCACTTT. Protein product: CASSPAPRANSPLHF. Variable domain in full (rest from reference TRBV2 and TRBJ1-6): EPEVTQTPSHQVTQMGQEVILRCVPISNHLYFYWYRQILGQKVEFLVSFYNNEISEKSEIFDDQFSVERPDGSNFTLKIRSTKLEDSAMYFCASSPAPRANSPLHFGNGTRLTVT.

The genes are TRBV4-3 and TRBJ2-1; 12 positions agree with TRBD2. Germline CDR1 is LGHNA and CDR2 is YSLEER. The CDR3 has 18 amino acids. The V segment lost 4 bases and the J segment 4 bases; nucleotides outside the gene matches: 11. The CDR3 reads CASSRSLAGGEEYNEQFF. DNA of the CDR3: TGCGCCAGCAGCCGGTCTCTAGCGGGAGGGGAGGAATACAATGAGCAGTTCTTC.

The V gene is TRBV24-1, the J gene TRBJ1-5, with TRBD1 identical over 9 bases. This CDR3 spans 17 amino acids. CDR1 is KGHDR, CDR2 SFDVKD, per germline. V was pared by 5 bases and J by 0 bases, with 7 bases of the junction left unmatched. The CDR3 sequence: CATSGDRGQGSNQPQHF. In DNA form, the CDR3 reads TGTGCCACCAGTGGAGACCGGGGACAGGGTAGCAATCAGCCCCAGCATTTT.

The chain carries TRBV24-1 and TRBJ2-5; 10 bases line up with TRBD2. Per the germline V gene, CDR1 is KGHDR and CDR2 is SFDVKD. CDR3 length: 18 residues. The trim removed 4 bases at V and 4 bases at J, leaving 14 bases unmatched. CDR3 sequence (DNA): TGTGCCACCAGTGACCCCAGCGGGGGGGACATACGAGCAGAGACCCAGTACTTC. Encoded protein: CATSDPSGGDIRAETQYF.

The genes are TRBV5-1 and TRBJ2-5; tentative D call: TRBD2 (6 bases). Trimming took 0 bases from V and 0 from J, leaving 9 bases between them. The germline V gene encodes CDR1 SGHRS and CDR2 YFSETQ. This CDR3 contains 15 residues. This CDR3 reads CASSLAQRDQETQYF. CDR3 bases: TGCGCCAGCAGCTTGGCCCAGCGGGACCAAGAGACCCAGTACTTC.

The J gene is TRBJ2-3, the V gene TRBV6-7; no definite D call. TRBV6-7 is known as an ORF, though its function is uncertain. Trimming removed 0 bases at V and 2 bases at J, with 9 bases between. This CDR3 is 15 amino acids long. The CDR3 region has the DNA TGTGCCAGCAGTTACTCGGGGATTTTCACAGATACGCAGTATTTT. This translates into CASSYSGIFTDTQYF.

This sequence joins TRBV13 and TRBJ2-7, with 11 bases fitting TRBD1. Losses at the gene ends were 6 bases for V and 2 bases for J; bases not matched to a gene: 3. The CDR3 consists of 14 residues. The germline V gene encodes CDR1 PRHDT and CDR2 FYEKMQ (reference sequence). CDR3 region: CASRPGQGAYEQYF. The CDR3 coding sequence is TGTGCCAGCAGGCCGGGACAGGGGGCCTACGAGCAGTACTTC.

This clone showed up just a few times. The chain uses TRBV7-9 and TRBJ2-2, with D maybe TRBD1 (5 bases). Per germline, CDR1 SEHNR and CDR2 FQNEAQ (reference sequence). V dropped 5 bases and J dropped 1 base, with 14 bases sitting between them. There are 16 residues in the CDR3. The CDR3 sequence: CASSRPQGRNTGELFF. The CDR3 DNA reads TGTGCCAGCAGCCGACCTCAGGGAAGGAACACCGGGGAGCTGTTTTTT.

This clone appeared a few times. The chain uses TRBV15 and TRBJ2-7, with 7 bases lining up with TRBD2. The CDR3 covers 12 residues. Unmatched junction bases numbered 3, after V lost 5 bases and J lost 5 bases. The germline gives CDR1 LNHNV, CDR2 YYDKDF (reference sequence). CDR3 amino acids: CATSSRGDEQYF. CDR3 DNA: TGTGCCACCAGCTCACGGGGGGACGAGCAGTACTTC.

The genes are TRBV19 and TRBJ2-5; TRBD1 might be the D (7 bases). Germline CDR1 LNHDA, CDR2 SQIVND (reference sequence). CDR3 length: 16 amino acids. The V end lost 2 bases, the J end lost 5 bases, and 18 bases lay between the germline ends. The CDR3 spells CASSIIGGQGGETQYF. Here the CDR3 DNA reads TGTGCCAGTAGTATAATAGGGGGGCAGGGGGGCGAGACCCAGTACTTC. Filled out from reference TRBV19 and TRBJ2-5, the complete variable domain reads DGGITQSPKYLFRKEGQNVTLSCEQNLNHDAMYWYRQDPGQGLRLIYYSQIVNDFQKGDIAEGYSVSREKKESFPLTVTSAQKNPTAFYLCASSIIGGQGGETQYFGPGTRLLVL.

The chain recombines TRBV7-9 with TRBJ2-7; 13 bases match TRBD2. This CDR3 is built from 17 residues. In germline, CDR1 is SEHNR, CDR2 FQNEAQ (reference sequence). With 1 base clipped from V and 5 bases from J, the junction kept 8 bases outside the gene matches. DNA of the CDR3: TGTGCCAGCAGCTTAGGGCCGGGACTAGCGGGATTCAACGAGCAGTACTTC. This gives the protein CASSLGPGLAGFNEQYF.

The rearrangement uses TRBV7-8 and TRBJ1-2, with 7 bases matching TRBD1. CDR1 is SGHVS, CDR2 FQNEAQ, per germline. This CDR3 contains 14 residues. Unmatched junction bases numbered 7, after V lost 4 bases and J lost 5 bases. The CDR3: CASSSPDRVYGYTF. In nucleotides, the CDR3 is TGTGCCAGCAGCTCACCCGACAGGGTATATGGCTACACCTTC.